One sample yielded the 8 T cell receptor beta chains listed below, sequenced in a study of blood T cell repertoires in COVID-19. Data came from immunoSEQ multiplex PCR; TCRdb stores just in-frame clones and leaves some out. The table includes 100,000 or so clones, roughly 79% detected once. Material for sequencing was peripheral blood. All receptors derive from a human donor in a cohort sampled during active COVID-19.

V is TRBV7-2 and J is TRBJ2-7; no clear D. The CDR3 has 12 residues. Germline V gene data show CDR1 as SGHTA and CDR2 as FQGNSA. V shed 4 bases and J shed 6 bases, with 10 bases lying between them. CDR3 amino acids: CASSSYIGEQYF. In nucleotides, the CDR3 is TGTGCCAGCAGCTCCTATATCGGCGAGCAGTACTTC.

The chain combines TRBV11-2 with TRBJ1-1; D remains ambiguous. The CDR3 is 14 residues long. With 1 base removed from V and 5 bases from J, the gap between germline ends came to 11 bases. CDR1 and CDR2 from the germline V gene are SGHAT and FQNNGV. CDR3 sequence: CASSLGGVKTEAFF. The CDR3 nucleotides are TGTGCCAGCAGCTTAGGCGGTGTAAAGACTGAAGCTTTCTTT.

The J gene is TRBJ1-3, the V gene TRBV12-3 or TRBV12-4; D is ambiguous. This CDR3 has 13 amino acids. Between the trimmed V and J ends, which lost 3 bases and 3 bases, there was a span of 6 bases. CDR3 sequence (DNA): TGTGCCAGCAGTTTCTCCGGTGGAAACACCATATATTTT. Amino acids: CASSFSGGNTIYF.

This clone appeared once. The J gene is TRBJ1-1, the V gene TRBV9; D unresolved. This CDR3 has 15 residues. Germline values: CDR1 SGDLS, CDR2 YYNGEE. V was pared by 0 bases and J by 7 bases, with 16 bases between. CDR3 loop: CASSVGPINSLEAFF. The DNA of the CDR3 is TGTGCCAGCAGCGTAGGCCCAATCAACAGTCTTGAAGCTTTCTTT.

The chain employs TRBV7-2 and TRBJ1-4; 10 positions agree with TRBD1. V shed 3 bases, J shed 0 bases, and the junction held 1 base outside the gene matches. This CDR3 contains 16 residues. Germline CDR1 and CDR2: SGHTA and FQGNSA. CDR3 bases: TGTGCCAGCAGCTTGGGACAGGGGACAACTAATGAAAAACTGTTTTTT. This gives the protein CASSLGQGTTNEKLFF.

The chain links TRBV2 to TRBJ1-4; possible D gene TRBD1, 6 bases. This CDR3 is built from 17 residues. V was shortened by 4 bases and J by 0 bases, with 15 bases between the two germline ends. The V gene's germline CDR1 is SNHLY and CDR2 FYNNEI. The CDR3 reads CASSGNPDSATNEKLFF. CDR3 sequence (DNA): TGTGCCAGCAGTGGAAACCCGGACAGCGCAACTAATGAAAAACTGTTTTTT.

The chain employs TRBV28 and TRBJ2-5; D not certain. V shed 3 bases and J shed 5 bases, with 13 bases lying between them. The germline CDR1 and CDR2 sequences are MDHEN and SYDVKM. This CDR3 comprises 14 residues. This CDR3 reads CASSFAKSRETQYF. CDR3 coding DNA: TGTGCCAGCAGTTTCGCCAAATCCCGGGAGACCCAGTACTTC.

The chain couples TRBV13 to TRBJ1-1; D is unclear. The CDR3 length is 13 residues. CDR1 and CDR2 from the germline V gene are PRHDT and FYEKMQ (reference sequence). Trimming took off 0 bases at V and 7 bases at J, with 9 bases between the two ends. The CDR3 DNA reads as TGTGCCAGCAGCTTAGGTACAAACGTTGAAGCTTTCTTT. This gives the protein CASSLGTNVEAFF.